The next 32 T cell receptor beta chains were all read from a single sample in a study of response to subunit inactivated influenza vaccine. TCRdb used MiXCR to reprocess the RT-PCR reads, holding one entry per CDR3 protein. The sample includes around 530,000 distinct CDR3 sequences, approximately 15% of them seen just once. The sequencing here drew on CD4+ T cells sorted from PBMCs, taken less than 30 months after vaccination. These TCRs come from a man between 50 and 70 years old who received an inactivated influenza vaccine.

At least ten counts were recorded for this clonotype. The CDR3 nucleotides read TGCGCCAGCAGCTCGGGACGGTCGAACACTGAAGCTTTCTTT. Translation: CASSSGRSNTEAFF. The V and J genes are TRBV5-1 and TRBJ1-1; maybe TRBD1 (5 bases). This CDR3 has 14 amino acids. V was cut by 3 bases and J by 1 base, with 10 bases left in between. Per germline, CDR1 SGHRS and CDR2 YFSETQ.

This clonotype was counted a few times. The chain joins TRBV7-9 to TRBJ1-6, with no clear D. Germline V gives CDR1 SEHNR, CDR2 FQNEAQ (reference sequence). The CDR3 contains 15 residues. V was trimmed by 5 bases and J by 4 bases, leaving 12 bases between them. CDR3 nucleotides: TGTGCCAGCAGCCGAAGTGGTAGTTATAATTCACCCCTCCACTTT. This translates into CASSRSGSYNSPLHF.

This clonotype was counted a few times. CDR3 sequence (DNA): TGCAGCGCTCAATCGGGACCTTCGGGTTCACCCCTCCACTTT. Protein: CSAQSGPSGSPLHF. The gene calls are TRBV29-1 and TRBJ1-6, with D possibly being TRBD1 (5 bases). V lost 7 bases, J lost 9 bases, and 19 bases lay in between. There are 14 residues in the CDR3. Germline CDR1 and CDR2: SQVTM and ANQGSEA. Using reference TRBV29-1 and TRBJ1-6 for the parts outside the CDR3, the full variable domain is SAVISQKPSRDICQRGTSLTIQCQVDSQVTMMFWYRQQPGQSLTLIATANQGSEATYESGFVIDKFPISRPNLTFSTLTVSNMSPEDSSIYLCSAQSGPSGSPLHFGNGTRLTVT.

The V gene is TRBV5-1, the J gene TRBJ2-2; no reliable D call. Germline values: CDR1 SGHRS, CDR2 YFSETQ. The CDR3 spans 16 residues. The ends were cut back, 1 base at V and 0 bases at J, with 10 bases in the middle. This CDR3 is CASSLRTTTNTGELFF. The CDR3 bases are TGCGCCAGCAGCTTGCGAACCACTACGAACACCGGGGAGCTGTTTTTT.

This clonotype was seen more than once but under ten times. The chain links TRBV5-4 to TRBJ2-2; possibly TRBD2 for D (6 bases). Trimming took 4 bases from V and 1 from J, leaving 11 bases between them. This CDR3 has 15 residues. CDR1 is SGHNT, CDR2 YYREEE, per germline (reference sequence). CDR3 coding DNA: TGTGCCAGCAGCCCTCAGGGACTGAACACCGGGGAGCTGTTTTTT. This translates into CASSPQGLNTGELFF.

This clonotype was found many times. CDR3 in amino acids: CASSFTLADTEAFF. The CDR3 DNA is TGTGCCAGCAGTTTTACCCTCGCGGACACTGAAGCTTTCTTT. The V gene is TRBV3-1, the J gene TRBJ1-1; no reliable D call. Looked up from germline, CDR1 is LGHDT and CDR2 is YNNKEL (reference sequence). The CDR3 length is 14 residues. Trimming left V 6 bases short and J 3 bases short, with 14 bases between. The full variable domain, its missing parts supplied by reference TRBV3-1 and TRBJ1-1, is DTAVSQTPKYLVTQMGNDKSIKCEQNLGHDTMYWYKQDSKKFLKIMFSYNNKELIINETVPNRFSPKSPDKAHLNLHINSLELGDSAVYFCASSFTLADTEAFFGQGTRLTVV.

This clonotype was counted between two and nine times. V and J are TRBV4-2 and TRBJ1-5; D is perhaps TRBD1 (5 bases). The CDR3 is made up of 14 amino acids. Germline CDR1 and CDR2: LGHNA and YNFKEQ. Trimming shortened V by 2 bases and J by 6 bases, and 11 bases separated the two germline ends. The CDR3 loop is CASSQFGAGQPQHF. The CDR3 DNA is TGTGCCAGCAGCCAATTCGGGGCGGGTCAGCCCCAGCATTTT.

The V and J genes are TRBV7-2 and TRBJ1-4, with D unresolved. Germline V gene sequence: CDR1 SGHTA, CDR2 FQGNSA. The CDR3 loop spans 15 amino acids. The germline V and J ends were trimmed by 5 bases and 7 bases, with 17 bases remaining between them. CDR3 in DNA: TGTGCCAGCAGCACCGCGCGGGGTGGACGTGAAAAACTGTTTTTT. Translating it yields CASSTARGGREKLFF.

The CDR3: CASSHGTEGFYGYTF. Written as DNA, the CDR3 is TGTGCCAGCAGCCACGGGACAGAGGGATTCTATGGCTACACCTTC. This chain joins TRBV5-6 and TRBJ1-2; TRBD1 matches 7 bases. Germline assignment: CDR1 SGHDT and CDR2 YYEEEE. CDR3 length: 15 amino acids. The V gene end was trimmed by 4 bases and the J gene end by 4 bases; junction bases not matched to a gene: 10.

In its sample, this clonotype was seen many times. The chain is built from TRBV29-1 and TRBJ1-2; D gene unclear. The germline V gene has CDR1 SQVTM and CDR2 ANQGSEA. Trimming pared 4 bases from V and 4 bases from J, leaving 16 bases between. CDR3 length: 14 residues. CDR3 in amino acids: CSVAGRTSGYGYTF. The DNA of the CDR3 is TGCAGCGTTGCAGGACGGACCTCTGGCTATGGCTACACCTTC.

The chain couples TRBV7-9 to TRBJ1-1; 7 bases are a match to TRBD1. Germline CDR1 is SEHNR and CDR2 is FQNEAQ (reference sequence). This CDR3 has 13 residues. V lost 9 bases and J lost 5; bases outside the gene matches: 9. The CDR3: CASRTGGRTEAFF. DNA for the CDR3: TGTGCCAGTCGGACAGGCGGACGTACTGAAGCTTTCTTT.

This chain uses TRBV19 with TRBJ1-1, with D possibly matching TRBD1 (5 bases). This CDR3 has 13 residues. V lost 6 bases and J lost 7, with 15 bases in between. CDR1 and CDR2 from the germline V gene are LNHDA and SQIVND (reference sequence). CDR3 sequence (DNA): TGTGCCAGTAGCCGGGACGGACTTAATGAAGCTTTCTTT. Protein sequence: CASSRDGLNEAFF.

This chain joins TRBV7-2 and TRBJ2-7, with 8 bases lining up with TRBD1. V trimming: 9 bases; J trimming: 5 bases; junction bases outside the gene matches: 6. Germline V CDR1 and CDR2: SGHTA, FQGNSA. This CDR3 spans 12 amino acids. The CDR3 DNA follows: TGTGCCAGTCGACAGGGGTCCCACGAGCAGTACTTC. This translates into CASRQGSHEQYF.

This clonotype was counted ten times or more. J is TRBJ2-3 and V is TRBV4-2; no definite D call. Germline values: CDR1 LGHNA, CDR2 YNFKEQ. CDR3 size: 15 residues. Trimming pared 0 bases from V and 3 bases from J, leaving 10 bases between. CDR3 region: CASSQDLVPTDTQYF. The CDR3 DNA follows: TGTGCCAGCAGCCAAGATTTGGTGCCTACAGATACGCAGTATTTT.

The genes are TRBV3-1 and TRBJ1-4, with D uncertain. Per the germline V gene, CDR1 is LGHDT and CDR2 is YNNKEL (reference sequence). The V end lost 4 bases, the J end lost 8 bases, and 8 bases lay between the germline ends. CDR3 size: 12 residues. The CDR3 DNA follows: TGTGCCAGCAGCCTGACGATGGAAAAACTGTTTTTT. It codes for CASSLTMEKLFF.

Only a few counts were recorded for this clonotype. A read error may account for a junction end that differs from germline. The rearrangement joins TRBV20-1 to TRBJ1-2, with D unresolved. The CDR3 length is 15 residues. CDR1 and CDR2 (germline): DFQATT, SNEGSKA (reference sequence). The CDR3: CSASFRGIQNSGYTF. Written as DNA, the CDR3 is TGCAGTGCTAGCTTTCGCGGGATCCAAAACTCTGGCTACACCTTC.

The chain joins TRBV18 to TRBJ2-3; unclear D gene. Germline-derived CDR1 and CDR2 are KGHSH and LQKENI. Trimming took 2 bases from V and 5 from J, leaving 2 bases between them. The CDR3 totals 11 residues. CDR3 nucleotides: TGTGCCAGCTCACCAGTAGATACGCAGTATTTT. Its translation: CASSPVDTQYF.

CDR3 in amino acids: CSASSSSGSTDTQYF. The DNA of the CDR3 is TGCAGTGCTAGTTCCTCTAGCGGAAGCACAGATACGCAGTATTTT. The chain is built from TRBV20-1 and TRBJ2-3; 7 nucleotides match TRBD2. The CDR3 loop spans 15 amino acids. Unmatched junction bases numbered 6, after V lost 3 bases and J lost 0 bases. Germline CDR1 is DFQATT and CDR2 is SNEGSKA (reference sequence).

This clonotype was seen once. This sequence joins TRBV6-2 or TRBV6-3 and TRBJ2-5; 14 bases line up with TRBD2. The CDR3 has 17 residues. The germline gives CDR1 MNHEY, CDR2 SVGEGT. After removal of 1 base from V and 5 bases from J, the junction contained 6 bases not matched to a gene. The CDR3 here is CASSYLGLAGGVETQYF. CDR3 nucleotides: TGTGCCAGCAGTTACTTAGGACTAGCGGGAGGTGTGGAGACCCAGTACTTC.

V is TRBV7-8 and J is TRBJ1-4, with D tentatively TRBD1 (6 bases). This CDR3 region has 15 residues. In germline, CDR1 is SGHVS, CDR2 FQNEAQ. V shed 3 bases and J shed 7 bases, with 15 bases lying between them. CDR3 loop: CASSFFGGRVEKLFF. The CDR3 DNA follows: TGTGCCAGCAGCTTTTTCGGGGGGCGCGTTGAAAAACTGTTTTTT.

In its sample, this clonotype was seen a few times. The V and J genes are TRBV11-2 and TRBJ2-7, with D maybe TRBD1 (6 bases). The CDR3 is 13 residues long. Germline CDR1 SGHAT, CDR2 FQNNGV. The V end was cut by 5 bases, the J end by 5 bases, with 13 bases between. The CDR3, as DNA: TGTGCCAGCAGCAACTACAGGGTGGACGAGCAGTACTTC. Protein: CASSNYRVDEQYF.

The rearrangement links TRBV20-1 to TRBJ2-2; TRBD1 is a possible D gene (6 bases). Germline CDR1 DFQATT, CDR2 SNEGSKA (reference sequence). The V end was cut by 5 bases, the J end by 0 bases, with 10 bases between. This CDR3 comprises 14 residues. CDR3 sequence (DNA): TGCAGTGCTTCGACAGGCTCGAACACCGGGGAGCTGTTTTTT. This codes for CSASTGSNTGELFF.

In the case of this clonotype: The junction departs from germline at one end; a sequencing error may be responsible. This chain connects TRBV20-1 to TRBJ2-5; 10 bases are shared with TRBD2. Germline V CDR1 and CDR2: DFQATT, SNEGSKA (reference sequence). This CDR3 spans 17 amino acids. The CDR3 spells CSARRTSGPLGQDTQYF. CDR3 DNA: TGCAGTGCTAGGAGGACTAGCGGCCCCTTGGGCCAAGACACCCAGTACTTC.

This clonotype has only a few counts. J is TRBJ2-1 and V is TRBV7-3; D possibly corresponds to TRBD2 (6 bases). This CDR3 contains 13 residues. Germline-derived CDR1 and CDR2 are SGHTA and FQGTGA. V shed 5 bases and J shed 6 bases, with 11 bases lying between them. CDR3 sequence: CASSHGRPNEQFF. Here the CDR3 DNA reads TGTGCCAGCAGCCATGGGAGGCCCAATGAGCAGTTCTTC.

This clonotype has a handful of counts. The chain uses TRBV10-2 and TRBJ1-1; 7 bases agree with TRBD1. This CDR3 is built from 13 residues. Germline lookup yields CDR1 WSHSY and CDR2 SAAADI. The V and J ends lost 7 bases and 7 bases, in that order; junction bases with no gene match: 9. The CDR3 DNA is TGCGCCAGCACCCCCACAGGGGTTGGTGAAGCTTTCTTT. It translates to CASTPTGVGEAFF.

This clonotype was found a few times. As DNA, the CDR3 is TGTGCCTCAGGGGGACAGGGGGACGAGCAGTACTTC. As protein: CASGGQGDEQYF. The J gene is TRBJ2-7, the V gene TRBV7-9; 11 nucleotides line up with TRBD1. The CDR3 spans 12 residues. CDR1 and CDR2 (germline): SEHNR, FQNEAQ (reference sequence). Trimming cost V 11 bases and J 5 bases; bases outside gene matches: 5.

This clonotype has just a few counts. The chain has TRBV6-1 and TRBJ2-3, with 7 positions matching TRBD2. The V and J ends lost 5 bases and 2 bases, in that order; junction bases with no gene match: 4. The CDR3 is 14 residues long. The V gene's germline CDR1 is MNHNS and CDR2 SASEGT. CDR3 residues: CASSSGDHTDTQYF. DNA of the CDR3: TGTGCCAGCAGTAGCGGGGACCACACAGATACGCAGTATTTT.

This clonotype has just a few counts. The gene calls are TRBV3-1 and TRBJ2-7; perhaps TRBD2 as D (6 bases). CDR3 length: 15 residues. Germline V gives CDR1 LGHDT, CDR2 YNNKEL (reference sequence). V lost 1 base to trimming and J lost 2 bases, with 12 bases between them. CDR3: CASSQGGGAAYEQYF. CDR3 DNA: TGTGCCAGCAGCCAAGGAGGCGGGGCGGCCTACGAGCAGTACTTC.

The V gene is TRBV20-1, the J gene TRBJ1-3; D ambiguous. Trimming removed 3 bases from V and 0 bases from J, with 9 bases in between. Germline V gene sequence: CDR1 DFQATT, CDR2 SNEGSKA (reference sequence). The CDR3 extends over 14 amino acids. The CDR3 DNA is TGCAGTGCTAGGGACCTGGGCTCTGGAAACACCATATATTTT. Translating gives CSARDLGSGNTIYF.

This clonotype was recorded a few times. The chain couples TRBV27 to TRBJ1-6; a weak D match, TRBD1 (5 bases). This CDR3 region has 17 residues. Trimming cost V 5 bases and J 1 base, with 15 bases left between them. Germline V gene sequence: CDR1 MNHEY, CDR2 SMNVEV (reference sequence). CDR3: CASSRYYGASYNSPLHF. CDR3 sequence (DNA): TGTGCCAGCAGTCGTTACTATGGGGCGTCCTATAATTCACCCCTCCACTTT.

The chain has TRBV6-5 and TRBJ2-7; 8 bases match TRBD2. The CDR3 has 15 residues. Germline loops: CDR1 MNHEY, CDR2 SVGAGI. Trimming cost V 4 bases and J 1 base; bases outside gene matches: 6. CDR3 coding DNA: TGTGCCAGCAGTTCCAGTGCTAGCGGGTCCTACGAGCAGTACTTC. This sequence encodes CASSSSASGSYEQYF.

The CDR3, as DNA: TGTGCCAGCAGTGATTGGGCAGGGAATGGCGAGCAGTACTTC. Translating it yields CASSDWAGNGEQYF. This chain joins TRBV25-1 and TRBJ2-7; D is perhaps TRBD1 (5 bases). The germline CDR1 and CDR2 sequences are MGHDK and SYGVNS. CDR3 length equals 14 residues. V shed 3 bases and J shed 6 bases, with 15 bases lying between them.